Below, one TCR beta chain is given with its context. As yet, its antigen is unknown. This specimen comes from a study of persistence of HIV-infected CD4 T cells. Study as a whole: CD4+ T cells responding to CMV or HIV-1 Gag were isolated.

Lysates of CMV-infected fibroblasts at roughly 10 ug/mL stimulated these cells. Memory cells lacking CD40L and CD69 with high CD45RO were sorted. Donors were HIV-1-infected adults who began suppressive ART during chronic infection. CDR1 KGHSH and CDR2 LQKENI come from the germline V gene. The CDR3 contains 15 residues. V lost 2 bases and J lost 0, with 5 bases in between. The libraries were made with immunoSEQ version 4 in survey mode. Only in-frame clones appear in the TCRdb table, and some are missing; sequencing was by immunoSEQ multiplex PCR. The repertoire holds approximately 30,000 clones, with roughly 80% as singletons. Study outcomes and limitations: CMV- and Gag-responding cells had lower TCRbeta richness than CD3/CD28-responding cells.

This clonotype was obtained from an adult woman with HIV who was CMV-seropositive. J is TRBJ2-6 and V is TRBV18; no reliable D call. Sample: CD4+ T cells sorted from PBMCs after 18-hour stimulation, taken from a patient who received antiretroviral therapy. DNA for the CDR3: TGTGCCAGCTCACCAATGTACTCTGGGGCCAACGTCCTGACTTTC. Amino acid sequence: CASSPMYSGANVLTF.